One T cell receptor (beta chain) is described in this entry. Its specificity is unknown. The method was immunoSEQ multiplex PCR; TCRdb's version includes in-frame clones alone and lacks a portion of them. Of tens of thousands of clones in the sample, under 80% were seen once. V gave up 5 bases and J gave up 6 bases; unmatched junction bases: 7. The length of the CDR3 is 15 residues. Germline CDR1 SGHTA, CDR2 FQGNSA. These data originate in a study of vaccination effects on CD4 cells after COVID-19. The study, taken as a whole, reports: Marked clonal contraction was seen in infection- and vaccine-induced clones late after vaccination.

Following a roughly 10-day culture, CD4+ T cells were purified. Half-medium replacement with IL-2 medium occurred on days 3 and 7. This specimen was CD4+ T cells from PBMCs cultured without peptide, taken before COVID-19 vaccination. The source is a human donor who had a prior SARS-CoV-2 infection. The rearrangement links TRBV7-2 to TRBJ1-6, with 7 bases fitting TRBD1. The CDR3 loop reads CASSIQTGTNSPLHF. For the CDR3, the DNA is TGTGCCAGCAGCATACAGACAGGGACTAATTCACCCCTCCACTTT.